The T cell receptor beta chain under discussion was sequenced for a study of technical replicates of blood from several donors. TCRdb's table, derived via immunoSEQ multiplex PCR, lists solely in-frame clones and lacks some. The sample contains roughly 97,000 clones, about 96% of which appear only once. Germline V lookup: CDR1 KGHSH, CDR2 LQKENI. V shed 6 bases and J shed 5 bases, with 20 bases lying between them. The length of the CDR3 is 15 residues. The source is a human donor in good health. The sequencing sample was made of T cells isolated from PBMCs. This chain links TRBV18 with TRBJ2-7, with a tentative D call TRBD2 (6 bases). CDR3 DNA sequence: TGTGCCAGCTCGCTCGGCCCACCGGGGGATCACGAGCAGTACTTC. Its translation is CASSLGPPGDHEQYF.